This passage covers 15 T cell receptor beta chains from one sample sequenced in a study of OX40 agonist ivuxolimab in advanced cancers. Profiled with immunoSEQ multiplex PCR; TCRdb holds only in-frame clones, not every one. The repertoire holds some 66,000 clones, with 80% to 85% as singletons. The material sequenced was CD4+ or CD8+ T cells sorted from blood, taken in a trial of the OX40 agonist ivuxolimab. Receptor source: an adult with an advanced solid tumor such as melanoma, head and neck, liver or kidney cancer.

This rearrangement joins TRBV29-1 to TRBJ1-1, with D unresolved. Trimming removed 3 bases at V and 2 bases at J, with 10 bases between. The germline CDR1 and CDR2 sequences are SQVTM and ANQGSEA. The CDR3 sequence is 13 residues long. Here the CDR3 reads CSVEPRLNTEAFF. The CDR3 nucleotides are TGCAGCGTTGAGCCCCGACTAAACACTGAAGCTTTCTTT. Complete variable domain (other parts from reference TRBV29-1 and TRBJ1-1): SAVISQKPSRDICQRGTSLTIQCQVDSQVTMMFWYRQQPGQSLTLIATANQGSEATYESGFVIDKFPISRPNLTFSTLTVSNMSPEDSSIYLCSVEPRLNTEAFFGQGTRLTVV.

The V call is TRBV27, the J call TRBJ2-1; 14 bases fit TRBD2. With V trimmed by 1 base and J by 9 bases, 5 bases remained unmatched. CDR1 is MNHEY, CDR2 SMNVEV, per germline (reference sequence). This CDR3 has 16 amino acids. CDR3 coding DNA: TGTGCCAGCAGTTTATGGGGGACTAGCGGGAGTGGTGAGCAGTTCTTC. Translating gives CASSLWGTSGSGEQFF.

This clone was seen only a few times. This chain joins TRBV7-9 and TRBJ2-3, with 7 bases matching TRBD2. The trim removed 6 bases at V and 5 bases at J, leaving 5 bases unmatched. CDR3 length equals 13 residues. From germline, CDR1 is SEHNR and CDR2 FQNEAQ (reference sequence). The CDR3 reads CASRTSGGDTQYF. Here the CDR3 DNA reads TGTGCCAGCAGAACGTCGGGGGGAGATACGCAGTATTTT.

The V and J genes are TRBV27 and TRBJ2-7; D gene unclear. The CDR3 has 15 residues. Per the germline V gene, CDR1 is MNHEY and CDR2 is SMNVEV (reference sequence). V lost 5 bases and J 2 bases, leaving 16 bases between the germline ends. CDR3 nucleotide sequence: TGTGCCAGCAGTCGGACCCAGACGGCCACCTACGAGCAGTACTTC. The encoded protein is CASSRTQTATYEQYF.

The chain recombines TRBV28 with TRBJ1-3; no clear D. This CDR3 comprises 12 residues. Germline loops: CDR1 MDHEN, CDR2 SYDVKM. Trimming took off 7 bases at V and 0 bases at J, with 4 bases between the two ends. The CDR3 spells CASISSGNTIYF. The CDR3 DNA is TGTGCCAGCATCAGCTCTGGAAACACCATATATTTT.

The rearrangement joins TRBV28 to TRBJ2-7; the match to TRBD2 covers 13 bases. The CDR3 is 19 residues long. CDR1 is MDHEN and CDR2 is SYDVKM in the germline V gene. V trimming: 5 bases; J trimming: 0 bases; junction bases outside the gene matches: 13. As DNA, the CDR3 is TGTGCCAGCAGTACCAGACTAGCGGGAGGTCTCTACCGCTCCTACGAGCAGTACTTC. It yields the protein CASSTRLAGGLYRSYEQYF.

This clone has only a few counts. The V and J genes are TRBV29-1 and TRBJ1-5; the D gene is possibly TRBD1 (6 bases). The germline V gene encodes CDR1 SQVTM and CDR2 ANQGSEA. The CDR3 runs 12 residues. With 4 bases removed from V and 7 bases from J, the gap between germline ends came to 11 bases. DNA of the CDR3: TGCAGCGTTGTAACAGGGCAACAGCCCCAGCATTTT. The encoded protein is CSVVTGQQPQHF.

This clone was recorded once. The chain has TRBV5-4 and TRBJ1-2; 12 nucleotides match TRBD1. The CDR3 runs to 15 residues. Germline V gene lookup returns CDR1 SGHNT and CDR2 YYREEE (reference sequence). The V segment lost 4 bases and the J segment 8 bases; nucleotides outside the gene matches: 9. In DNA form, the CDR3 reads TGTGCCAGCAGCCAAGAAGGGACAGGGGGCGGCGGCTACACCTTC. The encoded protein is CASSQEGTGGGGYTF. Supplemented by reference TRBV5-4 and TRBJ1-2, the full variable domain reads ETGVTQSPTHLIKTRGQQVTLRCSSQSGHNTVSWYQQALGQGPQFIFQYYREEENGRGNFPPRFSGLQFPNYSSELNVNALELDDSALYLCASSQEGTGGGGYTFGSGTRLTVV.

The chain combines TRBV14 with TRBJ2-1, with 9 nucleotides matching TRBD2. This CDR3 is 15 amino acids long. J was trimmed by 5 bases and V by 3 bases; bases with no gene match: 5. Germline V gene lookup returns CDR1 SGHDN and CDR2 FVKESK. This CDR3 is CASSQLAGVDNEQFF. The CDR3 nucleotides read TGTGCCAGCAGCCAGTTAGCGGGAGTCGACAATGAGCAGTTCTTC.

This clone was seen a handful of times. The rearrangement uses TRBV7-9 and TRBJ1-1, with TRBD1 matching over 10 bases. Germline loops: CDR1 SEHNR, CDR2 FQNEAQ (reference sequence). V lost 4 bases, J lost 4 bases, and 12 bases stayed unmatched. The CDR3 is 17 residues long. The CDR3 loop reads CASSSWTGGRGITEAFF. For the CDR3, the DNA is TGTGCCAGCAGCTCATGGACAGGGGGTCGAGGTATCACTGAAGCTTTCTTT.

The CDR3 coding sequence is TGTGCCAGTAGTGGACAACAGGGGACCAATCAGCCCCAGCATTTT. This gives the protein CASSGQQGTNQPQHF. The chain links TRBV19 to TRBJ1-5; 7 bases fit TRBD1. This CDR3 region has 15 residues. Per the germline V gene, CDR1 is LNHDA and CDR2 is SQIVND (reference sequence). Germline trimming cut 5 bases from V and 3 bases from J; bases unmatched to any gene: 7.

This rearrangement joins TRBV7-2 to TRBJ1-1; perhaps TRBD1 as D (5 bases). Trimming took 3 bases from V and 4 from J, leaving 15 bases between them. Germline V gene data show CDR1 as SGHTA and CDR2 as FQGNSA. There are 15 residues in the CDR3. The CDR3 sequence: CASSFSPSGPTEAFF. CDR3 DNA: TGTGCCAGCAGCTTCTCCCCTTCGGGGCCCACTGAAGCTTTCTTT. Variable domain in full (rest from reference TRBV7-2 and TRBJ1-1): GAGVSQSPSNKVTEKGKDVELRCDPISGHTALYWYRQSLGQGLEFLIYFQGNSAPDKSGLPSDRFSAERTGGSVSTLTIQRTQQEDSAVYLCASSFSPSGPTEAFFGQGTRLTVV.

This sequence joins TRBV10-1 and TRBJ2-7; 8 bases map to TRBD1. Trimming cost V 7 bases and J 3 bases; bases outside gene matches: 5. The germline V gene has CDR1 WNHNN and CDR2 SYGVQD (reference sequence). This CDR3 spans 13 amino acids. The CDR3 coding sequence is TGCGCCAGCATTGGACAGGGCGACTACGAGCAGTACTTC. Its protein is CASIGQGDYEQYF.

This rearrangement joins TRBV27 to TRBJ2-7; tentatively, D is TRBD2 (6 bases). Trimming left V 0 bases short and J 7 bases short, with 16 bases between. CDR3 length equals 15 residues. Per germline, CDR1 MNHEY and CDR2 SMNVEV (reference sequence). The CDR3 coding sequence is TGTGCCAGCAGTTTATCGGCCGGGAGTATGCGGGAGCAGTACTTC. This encodes CASSLSAGSMREQYF.

The chain couples TRBV6-6 to TRBJ2-3; TRBD1 matches at 9 bases. Germline trimming cut 4 bases from V and 0 bases from J; bases unmatched to any gene: 5. This CDR3 is built from 16 residues. Germline lookup yields CDR1 MNHNY and CDR2 SVGAGI (reference sequence). The CDR3 nucleotides read TGTGCCAGCAGTTCGGTGGGACAGGGTAGCACAGATACGCAGTATTTT. Encoded protein: CASSSVGQGSTDTQYF.